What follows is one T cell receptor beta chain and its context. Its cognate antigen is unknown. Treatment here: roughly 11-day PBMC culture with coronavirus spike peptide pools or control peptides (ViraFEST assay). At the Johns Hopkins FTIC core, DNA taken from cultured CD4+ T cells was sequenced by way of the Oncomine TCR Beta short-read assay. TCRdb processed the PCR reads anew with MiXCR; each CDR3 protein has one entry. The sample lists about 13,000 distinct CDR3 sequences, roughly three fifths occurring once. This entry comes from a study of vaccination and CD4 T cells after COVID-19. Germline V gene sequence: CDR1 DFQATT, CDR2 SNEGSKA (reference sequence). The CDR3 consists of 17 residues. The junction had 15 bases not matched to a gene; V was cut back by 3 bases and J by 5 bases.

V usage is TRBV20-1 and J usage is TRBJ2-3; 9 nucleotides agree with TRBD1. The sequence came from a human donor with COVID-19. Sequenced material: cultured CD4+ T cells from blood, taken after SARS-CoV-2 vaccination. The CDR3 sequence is CSARGIPRDRVVDTQYF. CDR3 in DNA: TGCAGTGCTAGGGGGATACCCCGGGACAGGGTCGTAGATACGCAGTATTTT.